Shown below are 25 T cell receptor beta chains from a single sample sequenced in a study of blood T cell repertoires in COVID-19. Profiled with immunoSEQ multiplex PCR; TCRdb holds only in-frame clones, not every one. The sample holds hundreds of thousands of clones, 92% seen once. Sequenced material: peripheral blood. All receptors derive from a man aged 60 to 75 with COVID-19, enrolled during active disease.

V and J are TRBV19 and TRBJ1-5; 8 bases map to TRBD1. The CDR3 spans 17 residues. Germline trimming cut 5 bases from V and 6 bases from J; bases unmatched to any gene: 15. Germline CDR1 reads LNHDA; CDR2 reads SQIVND (reference sequence). As DNA, the CDR3 is TGTGCCAGTAGTCTATACCCCACACAGGGGGGGGGTCAGCCCCAGCATTTT. It codes for CASSLYPTQGGGQPQHF.

This clone was recorded once. The chain combines TRBV28 with TRBJ1-1; 12 nucleotides agree with TRBD1. This CDR3 is built from 15 residues. J was trimmed by 6 bases and V by 6 bases; bases with no gene match: 8. Germline-derived CDR1 and CDR2 are MDHEN and SYDVKM. CDR3 coding DNA: TGTGCCAGCAGCGCGGGGACAGGGGGCAAGTCTGAAGCTTTCTTT. It codes for CASSAGTGGKSEAFF.

This clone has just one count. The genes are TRBV29-1 and TRBJ2-1; D may be TRBD1 (5 bases). The germline CDR1 and CDR2 sequences are SQVTM and ANQGSEA. This CDR3 has 14 residues. Trimming removed 3 bases at V and 3 bases at J, with 12 bases between. CDR3 sequence reads: CSVEAGFGYNEQFF. The CDR3 DNA reads as TGCAGCGTTGAGGCAGGGTTTGGCTACAATGAGCAGTTCTTC.

The chain combines TRBV18 with TRBJ2-7; D possibly corresponds to TRBD1 (7 bases). The CDR3 has 16 residues. The V and J ends lost 0 bases and 5 bases respectively, with 17 bases between them. Per the germline V gene, CDR1 is KGHSH and CDR2 is LQKENI. The CDR3 bases are TGTGCCAGCTCACCACCCTCAAGCAGGGGGGTAGACGAGCAGTACTTC. It is translated as CASSPPSSRGVDEQYF. The full variable domain, in which reference TRBV18 and TRBJ2-7 provide the parts outside the CDR3, is NAGVMQNPRHLVRRRGQEARLRCSPMKGHSHVYWYRQLPEEGLKFMVYLQKENIIDESGMPKERFSAEFPKEGPSILRIQQVVRGDSAAYFCASSPPSSRGVDEQYFGPGTRLTVT.

The rearrangement joins TRBV5-1 to TRBJ2-7; D might be TRBD2 (6 bases). Per the germline V gene, CDR1 is SGHRS and CDR2 is YFSETQ. The CDR3 has 14 amino acids. V was shortened by 0 bases and J by 1 base, with 8 bases between the two germline ends. The chain's CDR3 is CASSLVEGSYEQYF. CDR3 nucleotides: TGCGCCAGCAGCTTGGTGGAGGGATCCTACGAGCAGTACTTC.

The chain employs TRBV18 and TRBJ1-5; no reliable D call. CDR1 is KGHSH, CDR2 LQKENI, per germline. V dropped 8 bases and J dropped 3 bases, with 8 bases sitting between them. CDR3 length equals 12 residues. As DNA, the CDR3 is TGTGCCAGCACAGTGCCCAATCAGCCCCAGCATTTT. Encoded protein: CASTVPNQPQHF.

The genes are TRBV11-3 and TRBJ2-3; D might be TRBD2 (6 bases). Germline V gene lookup returns CDR1 SGHNT and CDR2 YENEEA. This CDR3 is 14 amino acids long. Deletions cut 1 base from V and 3 bases from J, with 8 bases between. The CDR3 is CASSLGSGTDTQYF. CDR3 in DNA: TGTGCCAGCAGCTTAGGTAGCGGAACAGATACGCAGTATTTT.

This chain links TRBV19 with TRBJ1-1, with D hard to call. The CDR3 length is 17 residues. Germline CDR1 and CDR2: LNHDA and SQIVND (reference sequence). Deletions cut 5 bases from V and 5 bases from J, with 24 bases between. As DNA, the CDR3 is TGTGCCAGTAGTTTCGGCGGTGAGGGAGTTGAAAGGACTGAAGCTTTCTTT. Amino acids: CASSFGGEGVERTEAFF.

The chain employs TRBV5-1 and TRBJ2-3; TRBD2 matches 7 bases. The J segment lost 1 base and the V segment lost 0 bases, leaving 5 bases of the junction unmatched. Germline values: CDR1 SGHRS, CDR2 YFSETQ. The CDR3 consists of 16 residues. The CDR3 sequence: CASSLVGGRGTDTQYF. The CDR3 DNA reads as TGCGCCAGCAGCTTGGTAGGCGGGAGAGGCACAGATACGCAGTATTTT.

The chain couples TRBV5-5 to TRBJ1-2; 9 bases map to TRBD1. The germline V gene encodes CDR1 SGHKS and CDR2 YYEKEE (reference sequence). V gave up 0 bases and J gave up 7 bases; unmatched junction bases: 1. The CDR3 is 13 amino acids. The CDR3 spells CASSLVTGGGYTF. The CDR3 region has the DNA TGTGCCAGCAGCTTGGTGACAGGGGGTGGCTACACCTTC.

The count of this clone is one. The CDR3 nucleotides read TGTGCCAGCAGGCTAGCGGGAACCTACAATGAGCAGTTCTTC. Its protein product is CASRLAGTYNEQFF. The V gene is TRBV7-3, the J gene TRBJ2-1; 9 bases align to TRBD2. CDR3 length: 14 amino acids. The germline V gene encodes CDR1 SGHTA and CDR2 FQGTGA. With 6 bases clipped from V and 2 bases from J, the junction kept 2 bases outside the gene matches. The whole variable domain, filled in from reference TRBV7-3 and TRBJ2-1, reads GAGVSQTPSNKVTEKGKYVELRCDPISGHTALYWYRQSLGQGPEFLIYFQGTGAADDSGLPNDRFFAVRPEGSVSTLKIQRTERGDSAVYLCASRLAGTYNEQFFGPGTRLTVL.

The J gene is TRBJ2-7, the V gene TRBV12-3 or TRBV12-4, with D perhaps matching TRBD2 (5 bases). V lost 5 bases and J lost 4, with 9 bases in between. There are 12 residues in the CDR3. CDR3 DNA: TGTGCCAGCAGTAACGAGGGTTACGAGCAGTACTTC. Translation gives CASSNEGYEQYF.

This sequence joins TRBV27 and TRBJ1-1; no clear D gene. Between the trimmed V and J ends, which lost 5 bases and 1 base, there was a span of 8 bases. The germline gives CDR1 MNHEY, CDR2 SMNVEV (reference sequence). The CDR3 is 13 residues long. CDR3 region: CASSPRENTEAFF. In nucleotides, the CDR3 is TGTGCCAGCAGTCCCCGCGAGAACACTGAAGCTTTCTTT.

V and J are TRBV18 and TRBJ2-7; unclear D gene. The CDR3 extends over 11 amino acids. Germline CDR1 reads KGHSH; CDR2 reads LQKENI. V shed 3 bases and J shed 5 bases, with 5 bases lying between them. CDR3: CASSPANEQYF. CDR3 coding DNA: TGTGCCAGCTCACCGGCCAACGAGCAGTACTTC.

The chain joins TRBV5-1 to TRBJ2-3; possibly TRBD1 for D (5 bases). Germline CDR1 reads SGHRS; CDR2 reads YFSETQ. This CDR3 region has 15 residues. Trimming left V 5 bases short and J 2 bases short, with 15 bases between. The CDR3 region is CASRGGARHTDTQYF. The DNA of the CDR3 is TGCGCCAGCAGAGGTGGGGCCAGGCACACAGATACGCAGTATTTT.

V gene TRBV18 combines with J gene TRBJ1-1; TRBD1 is a possible D gene (6 bases). Per the germline V gene, CDR1 is KGHSH and CDR2 is LQKENI. The CDR3 runs to 15 residues. The V end was cut by 3 bases, the J end by 1 base, with 12 bases between. The CDR3 sequence: CASSPTGPQNTEAFF. CDR3 DNA: TGTGCCAGCTCACCGACAGGCCCCCAGAACACTGAAGCTTTCTTT.

This rearrangement joins TRBV7-2 to TRBJ1-1; TRBD1 matches at 7 bases. The junction had 11 bases not matched to a gene; V was cut back by 6 bases and J by 4 bases. This CDR3 has 15 amino acids. In germline, CDR1 is SGHTA, CDR2 FQGNSA. This CDR3 reads CASSSTGNGVTEAFF. CDR3 DNA sequence: TGTGCCAGCAGTTCGACAGGGAACGGGGTCACTGAAGCTTTCTTT.

The gene calls are TRBV5-5 and TRBJ1-5; TRBD1 agrees at 10 bases. Trimming took 3 bases from V and 7 from J; bases not matched to a gene: 7. The CDR3 is made up of 15 amino acids. Germline CDR1 reads SGHKS; CDR2 reads YYEKEE (reference sequence). CDR3 loop: CASSSTGGVGQPQHF. In DNA, the CDR3 is TGTGCCAGCAGCTCGACAGGGGGCGTGGGACAGCCCCAGCATTTT.

The J gene is TRBJ2-2, the V gene TRBV10-2, with a tentative D call TRBD1 (6 bases). The V gene lost 6 bases and the J gene lost 1 base, with 9 bases spanning the gap. The CDR3 contains 14 residues. Germline CDR1 and CDR2: WSHSY and SAAADI. The CDR3 DNA is TGCGCCAGCAGGGTGACAGGGAACACCGGGGAGCTGTTTTTT. Residues: CASRVTGNTGELFF.

For the CDR3, the DNA is TGCGCCAGCAGCTCGTTGACTAGCGGGGCCCACAATGAGCAGTTCTTC. Translation gives CASSSLTSGAHNEQFF. This sequence joins TRBV5-1 and TRBJ2-1; 11 nucleotides line up with TRBD2. The CDR3 covers 16 residues. The germline gives CDR1 SGHRS, CDR2 YFSETQ. V shed 3 bases and J 5 bases; nucleotides not matched to a gene: 7.

This clone was detected once. The CDR3 coding sequence is TGTGCCTGGAACAACAAGCTAGCAGGCAGCCAGCCCCAGCATTTT. Its translation is CAWNNKLAGSQPQHF. V usage is TRBV30 and J usage is TRBJ1-5; D gene ambiguous. Germline values: CDR1 GTSNPN, CDR2 SVGIG (reference sequence). This CDR3 is built from 15 residues. V lost 4 bases, J lost 7 bases, and 20 bases lay in between.

The chain links TRBV28 to TRBJ1-2; D is possibly TRBD1 (5 bases). From germline, CDR1 is MDHEN and CDR2 SYDVKM. There are 12 residues in the CDR3. V lost 4 bases and J lost 4, with 7 bases in between. CDR3 amino acids: CASSWGSYGYTF. CDR3 coding DNA: TGTGCCAGCAGTTGGGGCAGCTATGGCTACACCTTC.

The V gene is TRBV6-5, the J gene TRBJ1-2; 8 nucleotides agree with TRBD1. V lost 6 bases, J lost 0 bases, and 6 bases stayed unmatched. CDR1 MNHEY and CDR2 SVGAGI come from the germline V gene. The CDR3 loop spans 15 amino acids. CDR3 protein: CASRSQGAANYGYTF. The CDR3 DNA sequence: TGTGCCAGCAGGTCGCAGGGGGCCGCTAACTATGGCTACACCTTC.

The chain carries TRBV6-2 or TRBV6-3 and TRBJ2-7, with TRBD2 as a possible D gene (6 bases). V shed 6 bases and J shed 1 base, with 10 bases lying between them. Germline CDR1 and CDR2: MNHEY and SVGEGT. The CDR3 runs to 13 residues. CDR3 protein: CASSLGRSYEQYF. The CDR3 nucleotides are TGTGCCAGCAGCCTGGGGAGGTCCTACGAGCAGTACTTC.

The V gene is TRBV5-6, the J gene TRBJ1-2; 8 bases map to TRBD1. Per the germline V gene, CDR1 is SGHDT and CDR2 is YYEEEE. V gave up 2 bases and J gave up 13 bases; unmatched junction bases: 19. The CDR3 spans 16 residues. The CDR3 spells CASSLVSGGTGGLRTF. In DNA, the CDR3 is TGTGCCAGCAGCTTAGTCAGTGGTGGGACAGGTGGCCTCCGCACCTTC.